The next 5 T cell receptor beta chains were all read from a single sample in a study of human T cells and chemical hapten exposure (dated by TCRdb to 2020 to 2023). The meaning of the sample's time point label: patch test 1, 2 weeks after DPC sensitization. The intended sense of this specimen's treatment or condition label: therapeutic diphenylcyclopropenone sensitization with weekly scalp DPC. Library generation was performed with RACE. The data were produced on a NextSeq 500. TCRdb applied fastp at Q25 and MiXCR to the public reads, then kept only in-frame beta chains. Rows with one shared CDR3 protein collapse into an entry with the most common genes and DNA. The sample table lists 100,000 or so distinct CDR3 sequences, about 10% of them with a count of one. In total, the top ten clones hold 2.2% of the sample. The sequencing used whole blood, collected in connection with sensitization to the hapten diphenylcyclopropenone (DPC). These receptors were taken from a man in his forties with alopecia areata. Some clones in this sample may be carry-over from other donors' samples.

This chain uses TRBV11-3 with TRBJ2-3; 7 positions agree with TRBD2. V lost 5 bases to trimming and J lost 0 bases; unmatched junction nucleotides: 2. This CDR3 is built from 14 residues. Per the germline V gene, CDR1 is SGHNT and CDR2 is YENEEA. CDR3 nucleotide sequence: TGTGCCAGCAGCGGCGGGGGTAGCACAGATACGCAGTATTTT. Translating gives CASSGGGSTDTQYF.

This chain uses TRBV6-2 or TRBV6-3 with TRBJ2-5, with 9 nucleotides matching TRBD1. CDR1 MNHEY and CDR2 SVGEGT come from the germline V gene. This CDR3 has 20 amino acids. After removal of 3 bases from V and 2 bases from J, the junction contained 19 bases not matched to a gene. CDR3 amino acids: CASSYWYLGDREPLQETQYF. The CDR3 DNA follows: TGTGCCAGCAGTTATTGGTATTTGGGGGACAGGGAACCCCTACAAGAGACCCAGTACTTC.

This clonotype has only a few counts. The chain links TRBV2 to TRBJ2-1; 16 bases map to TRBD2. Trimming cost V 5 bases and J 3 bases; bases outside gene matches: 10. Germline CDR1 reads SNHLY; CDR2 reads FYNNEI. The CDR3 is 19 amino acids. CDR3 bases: TGTGCCAGCAGTACGAAAACCGGGACTAGCGGGAGGGACTACAATGAGCAGTTCTTC. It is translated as CASSTKTGTSGRDYNEQFF.

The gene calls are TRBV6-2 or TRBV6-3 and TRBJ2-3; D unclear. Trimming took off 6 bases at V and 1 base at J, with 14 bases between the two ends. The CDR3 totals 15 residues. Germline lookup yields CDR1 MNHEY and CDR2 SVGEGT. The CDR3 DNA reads TGTGCCAGCAGAGGATCTAGTTCCGGCACAGATACGCAGTATTTT. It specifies CASRGSSSGTDTQYF.

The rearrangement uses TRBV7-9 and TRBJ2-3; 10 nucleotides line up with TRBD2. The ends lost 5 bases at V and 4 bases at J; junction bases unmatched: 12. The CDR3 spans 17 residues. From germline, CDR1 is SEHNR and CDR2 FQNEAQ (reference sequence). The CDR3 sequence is CASSPGGLAGVADTQYF. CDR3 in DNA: TGTGCCAGCAGCCCTGGGGGGCTAGCGGGAGTGGCAGATACGCAGTATTTT.